The next 20 T cell receptor beta chains were all read from a single sample in a study of cytomegalovirus exposure and HLA in healthy donors. The PCR had 60 Vbeta and 13 Jbeta primers. The method was immunoSEQ multiplex PCR; TCRdb's version includes in-frame clones alone and lacks a portion of them. The sample holds about 120,000 clones, 80% seen once. The specimen was PBMCs. The receptors shown here come from a man aged 45-60 years in good health and CMV-seronegative.

This clone was seen once. The chain uses TRBV19 and TRBJ1-1, with 7 bases fitting TRBD1. The CDR3 extends over 15 amino acids. CDR1 and CDR2 from the germline V gene are LNHDA and SQIVND (reference sequence). Trimming took 4 bases from V and 1 from J; bases not matched to a gene: 6. DNA for the CDR3: TGTGCCAGTAGTACCAGGACAGGCACGAACACTGAAGCTTTCTTT. Its translation is CASSTRTGTNTEAFF.

The chain recombines TRBV7-9 with TRBJ1-1; the D is unclear. V lost 0 bases to trimming and J lost 3 bases, with 11 bases between them. This CDR3 has 15 residues. CDR1 is SEHNR, CDR2 FQNEAQ, per germline (reference sequence). The DNA for the CDR3 is TGTGCCAGCAGCTTAGCGCTAATCCGGGACACTGAAGCTTTCTTT. This gives the protein CASSLALIRDTEAFF.

V gene TRBV5-6 combines with J gene TRBJ2-3; 9 bases are a match to TRBD2. After removal of 0 bases from V and 2 bases from J, the junction contained 7 bases not matched to a gene. This CDR3 comprises 17 residues. CDR1 SGHDT and CDR2 YYEEEE come from the germline V gene. Here the CDR3 reads CASSLGIAGAATDTQYF. CDR3 DNA: TGTGCCAGCAGCTTGGGGATAGCGGGAGCGGCCACAGATACGCAGTATTTT.

The chain is built from TRBV28 and TRBJ2-5; TRBD2 aligns across 9 bases. V was clipped by 6 bases and J by 5 bases; unmatched bases: 4. The CDR3 is 13 residues long. The V gene's germline CDR1 is MDHEN and CDR2 SYDVKM. The CDR3 nucleotides are TGTGCCAGCAGGACTAGCGGCGTGGAGACCCAGTACTTC. Amino acids: CASRTSGVETQYF.

About this clone itself: This specimen includes other DNA sequences encoding the same CDR3. This chain joins TRBV6-5 and TRBJ1-6; D unresolved. Germline V gene lookup returns CDR1 MNHEY and CDR2 SVGAGI. V lost 6 bases and J 9 bases, leaving 12 bases between the germline ends. This CDR3 is 13 amino acids long. CDR3 DNA: TGTGCCAGCAGCGGTACCAGCGGTTCACCCCTCCACTTT. This gives the protein CASSGTSGSPLHF.

The rearrangement joins TRBV5-1 to TRBJ2-1, with TRBD1 matching 7 bases. The CDR3 runs 14 residues. Per the germline V gene, CDR1 is SGHRS and CDR2 is YFSETQ. The J segment lost 10 bases and the V segment lost 0 bases, leaving 7 bases of the junction unmatched. The chain's CDR3 is CASSLGGGQREQFF. The CDR3, as DNA: TGCGCCAGCAGCTTGGGAGGGGGACAGAGGGAGCAGTTCTTC.

The gene calls are TRBV5-6 and TRBJ1-5; unclear D gene. V dropped 4 bases and J dropped 6 bases, with 17 bases sitting between them. Germline V lookup: CDR1 SGHDT, CDR2 YYEEEE. The length of the CDR3 is 15 residues. CDR3 coding DNA: TGTGCCAGCAGCCCTGGGAGCATAAAGGGTCAGCCCCAGCATTTT. This encodes CASSPGSIKGQPQHF.

Only one count was recorded for this clone. The junction does not match germline at one end; this may be a read error. CDR3 coding DNA: TGTGCCACCAGTCCCTCCCGAGGGCTGGAGACCCAGTACTTC. Translation gives CATSPSRGLETQYF. The chain recombines TRBV10-3 with TRBJ2-5, with a possible D match to TRBD2 (5 bases). CDR3 length equals 14 residues. Germline V gene data show CDR1 as ENHRY and CDR2 as SYGVKD.

The V call is TRBV7-2, the J call TRBJ2-7; a possible D gene is TRBD2 (6 bases). The CDR3 runs 15 residues. The ends were cut back, 4 bases at V and 2 bases at J, with 15 bases in the middle. The germline gives CDR1 SGHTA, CDR2 FQGNSA. The CDR3 loop reads CASSSQRGRPYEQYF. The CDR3, as DNA: TGTGCCAGCAGCTCCCAACGGGGGAGACCCTACGAGCAGTACTTC. Full variable domain (missing parts from reference TRBV7-2 and TRBJ2-7): GAGVSQSPSNKVTEKGKDVELRCDPISGHTALYWYRQSLGQGLEFLIYFQGNSAPDKSGLPSDRFSAERTGGSVSTLTIQRTQQEDSAVYLCASSSQRGRPYEQYFGPGTRLTVT.

This rearrangement joins TRBV2 to TRBJ2-1, with a possible D match to TRBD1 (5 bases). V was shortened by 0 bases and J by 8 bases, with 14 bases between the two germline ends. The CDR3 is 15 residues long. Germline-derived CDR1 and CDR2 are SNHLY and FYNNEI. CDR3 protein: CASSEARGRVHEQFF. The CDR3 region has the DNA TGTGCCAGCAGTGAAGCGCGAGGCAGGGTGCATGAGCAGTTCTTC.

As regards this clone: One junction end disagrees with the germline gene, perhaps due to a read error. The genes are TRBV20-1 and TRBJ1-2, with D hard to call. This CDR3 comprises 11 residues. The germline gives CDR1 DFQATT, CDR2 SNEGSKA (reference sequence). CDR3 sequence: CSARGVGGYPF. The CDR3 nucleotides are TGCAGTGCTAGAGGGGTTGGCGGCTACCCCTTC.

CDR3 region: CASSLVGDLYNEQFF. The CDR3 coding sequence is TGTGCCAGCAGCTTAGTCGGAGACCTATACAATGAGCAGTTCTTC. The chain has TRBV7-2 and TRBJ2-1; D unclear. With 1 base removed from V and 4 bases from J, the gap between germline ends came to 11 bases. The CDR3 is made up of 15 amino acids. Germline CDR1 reads SGHTA; CDR2 reads FQGNSA.

The CDR3, as DNA: TGTGCCAGCGCCCATAGGGAACAGGGTGGGGGTGAAAAACTGTTTTTT. It encodes CASAHREQGGGEKLFF. The chain joins TRBV5-5 to TRBJ1-4, with D maybe TRBD1 (6 bases). This CDR3 has 16 amino acids. CDR1 and CDR2 (germline): SGHKS, YYEKEE (reference sequence). The V gene lost 7 bases and the J gene lost 7 bases, with 23 bases spanning the gap.

This chain uses TRBV7-3 with TRBJ2-2, with 8 nucleotides matching TRBD1. The CDR3 runs to 14 residues. V shed 5 bases, J shed 6 bases, and the junction held 5 bases outside the gene matches. The germline V gene encodes CDR1 SGHTA and CDR2 FQGTGA. For the CDR3, the DNA is TGTGCCAGCAGCCGTCCGGACAGGGCCGGGGAGCTGTTTTTT. This translates into CASSRPDRAGELFF.

The gene calls are TRBV5-1 and TRBJ2-5; D is unclear. The germline CDR1 and CDR2 sequences are SGHRS and YFSETQ. There are 14 residues in the CDR3. Trimming took 3 bases from V and 0 from J, leaving 9 bases between them. DNA for the CDR3: TGCGCCAGCAGCTCGACAACGTACCAAGAGACCCAGTACTTC. It is translated as CASSSTTYQETQYF.

The rearrangement joins TRBV10-3 to TRBJ1-6; 7 nucleotides line up with TRBD1. The germline V gene encodes CDR1 ENHRY and CDR2 SYGVKD. The V segment lost 11 bases and the J segment 7 bases; nucleotides outside the gene matches: 8. This CDR3 has 13 residues. CDR3 sequence: CAADRDGNSPLHF. CDR3 coding DNA: TGTGCCGCCGACAGGGACGGCAATTCACCCCTCCACTTT.

With regard to this clone: Its ends do not fully match the called genes, so a read error is possible. At the DNA level, this CDR3 is encoded by other sequences in the same sample as well. The chain recombines TRBV11-2 with TRBJ1-4, with TRBD1 identical over 10 bases. This CDR3 has 16 residues. CDR1 is SGHAT and CDR2 is FQNNGV in the germline V gene. The CDR3 region has the DNA TGTGCCAGCAGCCGGCGAGGGACAGGGGATAATGAAAAACTGTTCTTT. Protein product: CASSRRGTGDNEKLFF.

The chain uses TRBV19 and TRBJ1-5; TRBD1 matches 10 bases. The V and J ends lost 5 bases and 2 bases, in that order; junction bases with no gene match: 12. CDR1 and CDR2 from the germline V gene are LNHDA and SQIVND (reference sequence). The CDR3 extends over 18 amino acids. The CDR3 DNA reads TGTGCCAGTAGTGACCTCGGACAGGGGGTCGTCGGCAATCAGCCCCAGCATTTT. Residues: CASSDLGQGVVGNQPQHF.

The J gene is TRBJ2-6, the V gene TRBV30; TRBD1 matches at 11 bases. J was trimmed by 12 bases and V by 7 bases; bases with no gene match: 2. CDR3 size: 11 residues. From germline, CDR1 is GTSNPN and CDR2 SVGIG (reference sequence). The CDR3 protein is CALGQGVVLTF. The DNA of the CDR3 is TGTGCCTTGGGACAGGGGGTCGTCCTGACTTTC.

This clone was picked up one time. The chain links TRBV9 to TRBJ2-3; 8 bases match TRBD2. Germline CDR1 SGDLS, CDR2 YYNGEE. This CDR3 comprises 15 residues. Trimming removed 0 bases from V and 11 bases from J; junction bases left unmatched: 11. CDR3 in amino acids: CASSVEAGEPFGQYF. CDR3 bases: TGTGCCAGCAGCGTAGAAGCGGGAGAGCCTTTCGGGCAGTATTTT.